A selection of T cell receptor beta chains follows, all from one sample in a study of T-cell memory formation after mild COVID-19. TCRdb re-called the 5' RACE reads through MiXCR, storing one row per CDR3 protein. The top ten clones hold about 29% of a sample with roughly 89,000 distinct CDR3 sequences, approximately 13% of them seen once. The sequenced material came from PBMCs or a T cell subset sorted from them (not recorded which). These receptors were obtained from an adult woman who had mild COVID-19 (a few samples of this study predate the infection). Cell type and time point are not known. The CDR3 runs from the conserved cysteine through the conserved F or W. Each record gives: V gene, D gene, J gene, clone size, CDR3 DNA, CDR3 protein. The D gene is left open where the match is weak. Clone sizes are given selectively: once, few, many, or a class where the clone is expanded.

v_call: TRBV5-6; d_call: NA; j_call: TRBJ1-1; clone_size: few; cdr3_nt: TGTGCCAGCAGCCCACAGGGATCCACTGAAGCTTTCTTT; cdr3_aa: CASSPQGSTEAFF
v_call: TRBV5-1; d_call: TRBD1; j_call: TRBJ1-2; clone_size: NA; cdr3_nt: TGCGCCAGCAGCCTCAGACAGGGGTTAGCTAACTATGGCTACACCTTC; cdr3_aa: CASSLRQGLANYGYTF
v_call: TRBV13; d_call: NA; j_call: TRBJ2-5; clone_size: few; cdr3_nt: TGTGCCAGCAGCCTGAGGCCGGAGACCCAGTACTTC; cdr3_aa: CASSLRPETQYF
v_call: TRBV5-1; d_call: TRBD2; j_call: TRBJ2-1; clone_size: many; cdr3_nt: TGCGCCAGCAGCTTGTCAGCGGGAGGGCTCAATGAGCAGTTCTTC; cdr3_aa: CASSLSAGGLNEQFF
v_call: TRBV5-1; d_call: NA; j_call: TRBJ2-7; clone_size: few; cdr3_nt: TGCGCCAGCAAACAGGGCTACGAGCAGTACTTC; cdr3_aa: CASKQGYEQYF
v_call: TRBV27; d_call: NA; j_call: TRBJ2-7; clone_size: few; cdr3_nt: TGTGCCAGCCCGAACCGGGTCGCCTACGAGCAGTACTTC; cdr3_aa: CASPNRVAYEQYF
v_call: TRBV6-5; d_call: TRBD2; j_call: TRBJ2-2; clone_size: few; cdr3_nt: TGTGCCAGCAGTTGGGGGACTAGCGGGTCAGCGAACACCGGGGAGCTGTTTTTT; cdr3_aa: CASSWGTSGSANTGELFF
v_call: TRBV27; d_call: TRBD1; j_call: TRBJ2-7; clone_size: few; cdr3_nt: TGTGCCAGCAGTTCGTGGACAGGGAGTAACGAGCAGTACTTC; cdr3_aa: CASSSWTGSNEQYF
v_call: TRBV27; d_call: NA; j_call: TRBJ2-7; clone_size: many; cdr3_nt: TGTGCCAGCAGTTTCAGTTCGCCCTACGAGCAGTACTTC; cdr3_aa: CASSFSSPYEQYF
v_call: TRBV15; d_call: TRBD2; j_call: TRBJ2-5; clone_size: NA; cdr3_nt: TGTGCCACCGGACTAGCGGGAGAAGAGACCCAGTACTTC; cdr3_aa: CATGLAGEETQYF
v_call: TRBV12-3/TRBV12-4; d_call: NA; j_call: TRBJ2-7; clone_size: few; cdr3_nt: TGTGCCAGCGGCCCGTTAGTCCCCGAGCAGTACTTC; cdr3_aa: CASGPLVPEQYF
v_call: TRBV19; d_call: TRBD2; j_call: TRBJ2-1; clone_size: few; cdr3_nt: TGTGCCAGTAGTCCGGGAGGACTAGCGGGGTACAATGAGCAGTTCTTC; cdr3_aa: CASSPGGLAGYNEQFF
v_call: TRBV30; d_call: NA; j_call: TRBJ2-7; clone_size: few; cdr3_nt: TGTGCCTGGAGTGTAGGGATCTACGAGCAGTACTTC; cdr3_aa: CAWSVGIYEQYF
v_call: TRBV12-3/TRBV12-4; d_call: NA; j_call: TRBJ1-2; clone_size: many; cdr3_nt: TGTGCCAGCAGTTTCGCATCTGCGGGTGGCTACACCTTC; cdr3_aa: CASSFASAGGYTF